This TCR beta chain was sequenced in a study of blood T cell repertoires in COVID-19. On the study more broadly: The study drew acute and convalescent COVID-19 samples from the United States, Italy and Spain. Nucleic acid was either cDNA or gDNA, and it came from T cells, B-cell-depleted T cells, or PBMCs.

The CDR3 runs 12 residues. Trimming removed 6 bases at V and 5 bases at J, with 11 bases between. Per germline, CDR1 LNHDA and CDR2 SQIVND (reference sequence). Per the study methods: Amplification of reference gene primers provided the estimated nucleated cell counts. Produced via immunoSEQ multiplex PCR; TCRdb's table is partial and in-frame only. V and J calls and clone size follow that table, whereas D and trimming were derived from the DNA. The table records fewer than 45,000 clones, roughly 70% of them present only once. This sequence was found in a man between 65 and 85 years old with COVID-19, enrolled during active disease. Input material: peripheral blood. V is TRBV19 and J is TRBJ2-7, with TRBD1 as a possible D gene (5 bases). CDR3 nucleotide sequence: TGTGCCAGTAGCCCCCAGGGCCACGAGCAGTACTTC. Its protein product is CASSPQGHEQYF. Looking up the rest from reference TRBV19 and TRBJ2-7 gives the full variable domain: DGGITQSPKYLFRKEGQNVTLSCEQNLNHDAMYWYRQDPGQGLRLIYYSQIVNDFQKGDIAEGYSVSREKKESFPLTVTSAQKNPTAFYLCASSPQGHEQYFGPGTRLTVT.